This T cell receptor (beta chain) appears in the sequencing data of a study of blood T cell repertoires in COVID-19. V lost 2 bases and J lost 5, with 6 bases in between. The length of the CDR3 is 13 residues. Germline-derived CDR1 and CDR2 are SGHTA and FQGNSA. Using immunoSEQ multiplex PCR, the repertoire was profiled, and TCRdb retains in-frame clones only, with some absent. The table records about 150,000 clones, approximately 80% of them present only once. The chain joins TRBV7-2 to TRBJ2-2, with unresolved D. This sequence was found in a man in his 70s with acute or convalescent COVID-19. Sequenced material: peripheral blood. The CDR3 DNA reads as TGTGCCAGCAGCTTAAATCCGACCGGGGAGCTGTTTTTT. It specifies CASSLNPTGELFF.